Presented here are 29 T cell receptor beta chains from one specimen sequenced in a study of blood T cell repertoires in COVID-19. The protocol was immunoSEQ multiplex PCR, while the TCRdb copy is restricted to in-frame clones and leaves out a portion. This sample has about 140,000 clones, with 70% to 85% found just once. Sequenced: peripheral blood. Every receptor here comes from a human donor in a cohort sampled during active COVID-19.

This sequence joins TRBV10-3 and TRBJ2-2; TRBD1 aligns across 9 bases. J lost 4 bases, V lost 8 bases, and 8 bases had no gene match. This CDR3 has 15 residues. Germline CDR1 is ENHRY and CDR2 is SYGVKD. CDR3 in DNA: TGTGCCATCGGTACCGGGACAGGGACCACCGGGGAGCTGTTTTTT. The encoded protein is CAIGTGTGTTGELFF.

The chain couples TRBV19 to TRBJ2-7, with 9 bases identical to TRBD2. Germline CDR1 LNHDA, CDR2 SQIVND (reference sequence). J gave up 2 bases and V 7 bases, and 3 bases lay outside the gene matches. The CDR3 loop spans 13 amino acids. The CDR3 DNA reads as TGTGCCAGTACGGGACTAGCTCCCTACGAGCAGTACTTC. Its protein product is CASTGLAPYEQYF.

The V and J genes are TRBV4-3 and TRBJ2-2; 15 nucleotides match TRBD2. V shed 8 bases, J shed 0 bases, and the junction held 4 bases outside the gene matches. Germline assignment: CDR1 LGHNA and CDR2 YSLEER. The CDR3 consists of 17 residues. CDR3 DNA: TGCGCCAGCCGGGGGACTAGCGGGGGGCCGAACACCGGGGAGCTGTTTTTT. Translating it yields CASRGTSGGPNTGELFF.

This clone is a singleton in its sample. The chain links TRBV7-9 to TRBJ2-7, with 9 bases lining up with TRBD2. V lost 5 bases, J lost 13 bases, and 9 bases stayed unmatched. The CDR3 totals 12 residues. CDR1 is SEHNR, CDR2 FQNEAQ, per germline (reference sequence). In DNA, the CDR3 is TGTGCCAGCAGCCATCTAGCGGGACCTTTCTACTTC. Translating gives CASSHLAGPFYF.

This clone was observed a handful of times. V is TRBV19 and J is TRBJ1-1; TRBD1 is a possible D gene (6 bases). Looked up from germline, CDR1 is LNHDA and CDR2 is SQIVND (reference sequence). The CDR3 length is 12 residues. The germline V and J ends were trimmed by 8 bases and 10 bases, with 17 bases remaining between them. CDR3 region: CASSAGGRTAFF. DNA of the CDR3: TGTGCCAGTTCCGCGGGGGGGCGCACAGCTTTCTTT.

The rearrangement links TRBV6-5 to TRBJ1-1; D is unresolved. The CDR3 covers 12 residues. Per the germline V gene, CDR1 is MNHEY and CDR2 is SVGAGI. Trimming took 6 bases from V and 5 from J, leaving 10 bases between them. In DNA form, the CDR3 reads TGTGCCAGCAGACGTCGAGGGACTGAAGCTTTCTTT. Protein: CASRRRGTEAFF.

The chain carries TRBV27 and TRBJ2-3; tentatively, D is TRBD1 (5 bases). Deletions cut 9 bases from V and 7 bases from J, with 11 bases between. CDR1 is MNHEY, CDR2 SMNVEV, per germline (reference sequence). The CDR3 sequence is 11 residues long. The CDR3 DNA reads TGTGCCAGTCTAGGGGCATATACGCAGTATTTT. It yields the protein CASLGAYTQYF.

The chain recombines TRBV6-2 or TRBV6-3 with TRBJ2-2; TRBD1 matches at 11 bases. The CDR3 length is 15 residues. Unmatched junction bases numbered 4, after V lost 5 bases and J lost 5 bases. Germline assignment: CDR1 MNHEY and CDR2 SVGEGT. For the CDR3, the DNA is TGTGCCAGCAGTCACGGACAGGGGGCGACCGGGGAGCTGTTTTTT. Its protein product is CASSHGQGATGELFF.

The V call is TRBV6-2 or TRBV6-3, the J call TRBJ2-7; a possible D gene is TRBD1 (7 bases). CDR3 size: 16 residues. Germline CDR1 reads MNHEY; CDR2 reads SVGEGT. V was clipped by 2 bases and J by 2 bases, with 16 bases between them. This CDR3 reads CASSYDPGGRAYEQYF. CDR3 nucleotides: TGTGCCAGCAGTTACGATCCAGGGGGGAGAGCCTACGAGCAGTACTTC.

This clone was counted once. V and J are TRBV6-5 and TRBJ1-2; D gene ambiguous. Germline V gene lookup returns CDR1 MNHEY and CDR2 SVGAGI. V was pared by 6 bases and J by 7 bases, with 9 bases between. This CDR3 region has 11 residues. The CDR3 nucleotides read TGTGCCAGCAGCCAAGGGAGTGGCTACACCTTC. Its protein product is CASSQGSGYTF.

This chain connects TRBV11-2 to TRBJ2-7; D is unresolved. The CDR3 is made up of 12 amino acids. CDR1 and CDR2 (germline): SGHAT, FQNNGV. V was pared by 0 bases and J by 7 bases, with 7 bases between. In DNA form, the CDR3 reads TGTGCCAGCAGCTTAGAATTCGGGGAGCAGTACTTC. Its translation is CASSLEFGEQYF. The full variable domain, its missing parts supplied by reference TRBV11-2 and TRBJ2-7, is EAGVAQSPRYKIIEKRQSVAFWCNPISGHATLYWYQQILGQGPKLLIQFQNNGVVDDSQLPKDRFSAERLKGVDSTLKIQPAKLEDSAVYLCASSLEFGEQYFGPGTRLTVT.

This chain joins TRBV9 and TRBJ1-1, with a possible D match to TRBD1 (6 bases). Trimming shortened V by 4 bases and J by 6 bases, and 16 bases separated the two germline ends. The CDR3 extends over 14 amino acids. Germline loops: CDR1 SGDLS, CDR2 YYNGEE. The CDR3 coding sequence is TGTGCCAGCAGCCCAGGGGAGGGCTCGGCTGAAGCTTTCTTT. Translated: CASSPGEGSAEAFF.

This clone showed up just once. The chain recombines TRBV7-9 with TRBJ1-6, with D unclear. Germline V gene sequence: CDR1 SEHNR, CDR2 FQNEAQ (reference sequence). Trimming pared 5 bases from V and 0 bases from J, leaving 11 bases between. There are 16 residues in the CDR3. The CDR3: CASSPPGSSYNSPLHF. The CDR3 DNA is TGTGCCAGCAGCCCACCGGGGAGCTCCTATAATTCACCCCTCCACTTT.

This chain uses TRBV30 with TRBJ1-6, with unresolved D. The germline gives CDR1 GTSNPN, CDR2 SVGIG (reference sequence). This CDR3 is built from 14 residues. V lost 0 bases, J lost 9 bases, and 12 bases lay in between. The CDR3 protein is CAWSVGQRGSPLHF. In DNA form, the CDR3 reads TGTGCCTGGAGTGTAGGGCAACGGGGTTCACCCCTCCACTTT.

The chain employs TRBV2 and TRBJ1-3; 10 bases agree with TRBD1. The V and J ends lost 5 bases and 4 bases, in that order; junction bases with no gene match: 8. CDR1 and CDR2 from the germline V gene are SNHLY and FYNNEI. The CDR3 has 16 amino acids. The CDR3 DNA reads TGTGCCAGCAGTCCCTTGGGACAGGGGCAAGGAAACACCATATATTTT. Residues: CASSPLGQGQGNTIYF. The full variable domain, completed using reference TRBV2 and TRBJ1-3, is EPEVTQTPSHQVTQMGQEVILRCVPISNHLYFYWYRQILGQKVEFLVSFYNNEISEKSEIFDDQFSVERPDGSNFTLKIRSTKLEDSAMYFCASSPLGQGQGNTIYFGEGSWLTVV.

This clone was seen only a few times. The V gene is TRBV4-1, the J gene TRBJ2-5; 8 nucleotides align to TRBD1. J lost 5 bases, V lost 0 bases, and 11 bases had no gene match. Germline V gene data show CDR1 as MGHRA and CDR2 as YSYEKL. The CDR3 covers 17 residues. In DNA, the CDR3 is TGCGCCAGCAGCCAAGATTTAGGCAGGGGGCCCGGGGAGACCCAGTACTTC. Protein sequence: CASSQDLGRGPGETQYF.

The rearrangement joins TRBV7-2 to TRBJ1-1; 8 nucleotides agree with TRBD1. With 5 bases clipped from V and 0 bases from J, the junction kept 5 bases outside the gene matches. From germline, CDR1 is SGHTA and CDR2 FQGNSA. This CDR3 spans 15 amino acids. The DNA for the CDR3 is TGTGCCAGCAGCCCCGGACAGGGATTGAACACTGAAGCTTTCTTT. The encoded protein is CASSPGQGLNTEAFF.

The chain links TRBV19 to TRBJ2-2, with 12 nucleotides matching TRBD2. The CDR3 extends over 16 amino acids. Germline trimming cut 4 bases from V and 4 bases from J; bases unmatched to any gene: 4. From germline, CDR1 is LNHDA and CDR2 SQIVND (reference sequence). CDR3 region: CASSRGLAGFTGELFF. The CDR3, as DNA: TGTGCCAGTAGTAGGGGACTAGCGGGTTTCACCGGGGAGCTGTTTTTT.

This clone was seen only a few times. The chain links TRBV5-6 to TRBJ2-7, with 7 bases fitting TRBD1. The CDR3 has 14 amino acids. With 4 bases clipped from V and 4 bases from J, the junction kept 8 bases outside the gene matches. Germline-derived CDR1 and CDR2 are SGHDT and YYEEEE. CDR3 residues: CASSTQTGFYEQYF. In DNA, the CDR3 is TGTGCCAGCAGCACCCAGACAGGGTTTTACGAGCAGTACTTC.

The chain combines TRBV24-1 with TRBJ1-2; maybe TRBD1 (5 bases). CDR1 and CDR2 (germline): KGHDR, SFDVKD. Trimming removed 2 bases at V and 1 base at J, with 7 bases between. The CDR3 sequence is 14 residues long. CDR3 nucleotide sequence: TGTGCCACCAGTGATTCACAGGTTAACTATGGCTACACCTTC. Protein: CATSDSQVNYGYTF.

This chain uses TRBV2 with TRBJ2-3, with D unclear. CDR1 is SNHLY and CDR2 is FYNNEI in the germline V gene. V lost 5 bases and J lost 2, with 14 bases in between. The CDR3 runs to 15 residues. CDR3 DNA sequence: TGTGCCAGCAGTCCCGTGGCCGCTCTCACAGATACGCAGTATTTT. This encodes CASSPVAALTDTQYF.

V and J are TRBV9 and TRBJ1-1; possible D gene TRBD1, 5 bases. V shed 3 bases and J shed 1 base, with 13 bases lying between them. The CDR3 spans 15 residues. CDR1 SGDLS and CDR2 YYNGEE come from the germline V gene. For the CDR3, the DNA is TGTGCCAGCAGCGCCCAGATTAGGGGGAACACTGAAGCTTTCTTT. It translates to CASSAQIRGNTEAFF.

The rearrangement links TRBV18 to TRBJ2-7, with D perhaps matching TRBD2 (5 bases). Trimming cost V 3 bases and J 3 bases, with 12 bases left between them. There are 14 residues in the CDR3. Germline-derived CDR1 and CDR2 are KGHSH and LQKENI. As DNA, the CDR3 is TGTGCCAGCTCACCGAAGGACTCGGGCTACGAGCAGTACTTC. Its translation is CASSPKDSGYEQYF.

This chain uses TRBV5-4 with TRBJ2-7; possibly TRBD2 for D (7 bases). V was clipped by 3 bases and J by 0 bases, with 16 bases between them. CDR3 length: 16 amino acids. Germline V gene sequence: CDR1 SGHNT, CDR2 YYREEE (reference sequence). Here the CDR3 DNA reads TGTGCCAGCAGCTCACGGGGGGCCCTTAGCTCCTACGAGCAGTACTTC. This encodes CASSSRGALSSYEQYF.

The genes are TRBV7-3 and TRBJ2-3; weak D call: TRBD2 (6 bases). The CDR3 totals 13 residues. Germline CDR1 reads SGHTA; CDR2 reads FQGTGA. Between the trimmed V and J ends, which lost 5 bases and 6 bases, there was a span of 12 bases. The CDR3 reads CASSPYAGDTQYF. The DNA of the CDR3 is TGTGCCAGCAGCCCATATGCGGGGGATACGCAGTATTTT.

The chain combines TRBV4-3 with TRBJ1-6; 8 bases align to TRBD1. The germline V gene has CDR1 LGHNA and CDR2 YSLEER. Trimming cost V 5 bases and J 7 bases; bases outside gene matches: 10. This CDR3 has 16 amino acids. CDR3: CASSLRYRGSNSPLHF. The CDR3 DNA sequence: TGCGCCAGCAGCTTGCGATACAGGGGGTCCAATTCACCCCTCCACTTT.

The CDR3 reads CASIPQGFGAAFF. The CDR3 DNA follows: TGTGCCAGCATTCCCCAGGGGTTCGGAGCGGCTTTCTTT. V gene TRBV4-2 combines with J gene TRBJ1-1; maybe TRBD1 (6 bases). CDR3 length: 13 residues. Germline assignment: CDR1 LGHNA and CDR2 YNFKEQ. Trimming pared 7 bases from V and 11 bases from J, leaving 20 bases between.

This clone has just one count. The gene calls are TRBV7-9 and TRBJ1-2, with D unclear. Germline V gives CDR1 SEHNR, CDR2 FQNEAQ (reference sequence). This CDR3 is built from 14 residues. V was shortened by 2 bases and J by 6 bases, with 13 bases between the two germline ends. CDR3 residues: CASSLTGGLHGYTF. As DNA, the CDR3 is TGTGCCAGCAGCTTAACCGGAGGCCTCCATGGCTACACCTTC.

The V and J genes are TRBV6-5 and TRBJ1-4, with a tentative D call TRBD1 (6 bases). The V and J ends lost 8 bases and 4 bases respectively, with 14 bases between them. The germline V gene encodes CDR1 MNHEY and CDR2 SVGAGI. The CDR3 runs to 14 residues. The CDR3: CASVQGAINEKLFF. CDR3 bases: TGTGCCAGCGTACAGGGAGCCATTAATGAAAAACTGTTTTTT.